The rows below give T cell receptor beta chains drawn from one sample of a study of T cell responses to AZD1222 COVID-19 vaccine. Sequenced by immunoSEQ multiplex PCR; TCRdb stores in-frame clones only, minus some. Altogether 190,000 or so clones are present, 85% to 90% being singletons, with the ten largest covering more than 25%. The sample here was peripheral blood, taken 28 days after the second AZD1222 dose. The receptors here all came from an adult who received the AZD1222 COVID-19 vaccine. Both conserved end residues are trimmed from each CDR3. Not all rows give a size; the values are once, few, many and, for expanded clones, a class.

len	v_gene	j_gene	abundance	CDR3aa
12	TRBV5-5	TRBJ2-3	-	ASSLDRGTDTQY
15	TRBV18	TRBJ2-7	-	ASSPMARDRLWYEQY
11	TRBV30	TRBJ1-4	-	AWVPGGPRELF
15	TRBV18	TRBJ1-2	-	ASSPPSHGTGGNGYT
13	TRBV6-4	TRBJ2-3	-	ASSVALSGTDTQY
13	TRBV28	TRBJ2-7	-	ASSLLSGSSYEQY
11	TRBV7-2	TRBJ2-3	-	ASSPIPGDTQY
13	TRBV1	TRBJ2-7	few	TSIPLQRGSYEQY
12	TRBV18	TRBJ2-2	-	ASPTGGNTGELF
12	TRBV9	TRBJ1-5	-	ASSGGQGAQPQH
12	TRBV3-1/TRBV3-2	TRBJ1-2	-	ASSQGELNYGYT
13	TRBV27	TRBJ1-4	-	ASSPPGQINEKLF
13	TRBV5-4	TRBJ2-5	-	ASSPTGQGQETQY
11	TRBV28	TRBJ2-5	-	ASSFRSQETQY
9	TRBV30	TRBJ1-5	-	ACGGYQPQH
14	TRBV6-2/TRBV6-3	TRBJ2-1	-	ASSYPQASSYNEQF
9	TRBV11-1	TRBJ2-1	few	ASSMENEQF
11	TRBV7-3	TRBJ1-2	few	ASSGTGGDGYT
10	TRBV5-4	TRBJ2-7	-	ASSLDQTEQY
15	TRBV11-2	TRBJ2-3	-	ASSLFGRNPSTDTQY
14	TRBV18	TRBJ2-3	-	ASSPRGTGSTDTQY
12	TRBV28	TRBJ1-5	-	ASKRDASNQPQH
13	TRBV6-2/TRBV6-3	TRBJ2-3	-	ASSRGGVGTDTQY
13	TRBV28	TRBJ1-4	-	ASSSAIKAGEKLF
13	TRBV27	TRBJ2-2	-	ASSTRGTFTGELF
13	TRBV28	TRBJ2-3	-	ASSLGDRGRLTQY
14	TRBV7-6	TRBJ2-1	-	ASSLDMDSSYNEQF
8	TRBV10-3	TRBJ1-4	-	AIGDEKLF
13	TRBV5-6	TRBJ2-7	-	ASSFRGVGSYEQY
11	TRBV14	TRBJ1-2	-	ASSPGTVYGYT
10	TRBV2	TRBJ1-1	-	ASRSSTGDAF
13	TRBV28	TRBJ2-7	-	ASTPLAGGLGEQY
14	TRBV7-9	TRBJ1-2	-	ASSLLMEQINYGYT
14	TRBV11-1	TRBJ2-4	-	ASGQSGTAYKNIQY
15	TRBV5-3	TRBJ1-1	-	ARSLEYSFSLNTEAF
15	TRBV5-6	TRBJ1-4	once	ASSSDRDLPTNEKLF
13	TRBV4-1	TRBJ2-3	-	ASSPGQGRTDTQY
11	TRBV28	TRBJ1-2	-	ASSPTGDYGYT
10	TRBV19	TRBJ2-5	-	ASGPGGETQY
12	TRBV7-9	TRBJ2-7	once	ASSYLTGDYEQY
13	TRBV3-1/TRBV3-2	TRBJ2-7	-	ASSQDPMTGYEQY
13	TRBV5-6	TRBJ1-1	once	ASSEAGTADTEAF
11	TRBV2	TRBJ1-4	-	ATQRQEREKLF
10	TRBV14	TRBJ2-5	-	ASSQEAVTQY